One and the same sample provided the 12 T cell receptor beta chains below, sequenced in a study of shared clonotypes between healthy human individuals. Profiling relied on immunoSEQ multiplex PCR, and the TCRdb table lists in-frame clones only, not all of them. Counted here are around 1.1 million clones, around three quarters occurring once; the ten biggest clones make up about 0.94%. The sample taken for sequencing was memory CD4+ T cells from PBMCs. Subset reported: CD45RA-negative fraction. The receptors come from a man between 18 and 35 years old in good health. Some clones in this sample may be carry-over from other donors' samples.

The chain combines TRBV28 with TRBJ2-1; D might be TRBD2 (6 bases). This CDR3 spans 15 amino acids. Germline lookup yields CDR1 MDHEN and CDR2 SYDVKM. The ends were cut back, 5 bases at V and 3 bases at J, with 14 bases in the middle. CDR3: CASSMGTPRYNEQFF. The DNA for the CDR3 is TGTGCCAGCAGTATGGGGACTCCGCGCTACAATGAGCAGTTCTTC.

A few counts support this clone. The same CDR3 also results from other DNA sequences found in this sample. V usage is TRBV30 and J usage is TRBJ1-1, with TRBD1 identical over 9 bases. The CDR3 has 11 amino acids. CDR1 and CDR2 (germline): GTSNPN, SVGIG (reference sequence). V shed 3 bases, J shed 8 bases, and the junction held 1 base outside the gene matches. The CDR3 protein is CAWSGQGEAFF. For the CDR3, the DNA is TGTGCCTGGAGCGGACAGGGGGAAGCTTTCTTT.

The CDR3 sequence: CASGSMVSTDTQYF. Written as DNA, the CDR3 is TGTGCCAGCGGGTCGATGGTTAGCACAGATACGCAGTATTTT. The genes are TRBV2 and TRBJ2-3; D unclear. With 8 bases removed from V and 0 bases from J, the gap between germline ends came to 12 bases. Germline V gene sequence: CDR1 SNHLY, CDR2 FYNNEI. The CDR3 is 14 residues long.

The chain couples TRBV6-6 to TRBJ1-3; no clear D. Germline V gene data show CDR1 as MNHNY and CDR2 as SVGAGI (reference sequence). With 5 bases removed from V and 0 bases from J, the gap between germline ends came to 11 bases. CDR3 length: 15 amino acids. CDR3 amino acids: CASSRYGSSGNTIYF. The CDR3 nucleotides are TGTGCCAGCAGTCGATACGGGTCCTCTGGAAACACCATATATTTT.

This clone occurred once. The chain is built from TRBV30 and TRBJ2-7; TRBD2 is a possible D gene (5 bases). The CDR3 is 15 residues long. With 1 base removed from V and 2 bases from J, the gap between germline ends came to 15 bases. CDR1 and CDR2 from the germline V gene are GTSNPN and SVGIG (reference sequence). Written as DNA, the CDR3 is TGTGCCTGGAGTGGAGAAGAGGGAGCGGCCTACGAGCAGTACTTC. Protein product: CAWSGEEGAAYEQYF. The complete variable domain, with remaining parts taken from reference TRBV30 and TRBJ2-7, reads SQTIHQWPATLVQPVGSPLSLECTVEGTSNPNLYWYRQAAGRGLQLLFYSVGIGQISSEVPQNLSASRPQDRQFILSSKKLLLSDSGFYLCAWSGEEGAAYEQYFGPGTRLTVT.

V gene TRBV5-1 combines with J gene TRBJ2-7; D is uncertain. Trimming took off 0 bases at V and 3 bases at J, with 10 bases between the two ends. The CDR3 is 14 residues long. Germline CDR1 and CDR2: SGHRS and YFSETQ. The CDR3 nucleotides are TGCGCCAGCAGCTTGGAAGGCAGTTACTACGAGCAGTACTTC. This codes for CASSLEGSYYEQYF.

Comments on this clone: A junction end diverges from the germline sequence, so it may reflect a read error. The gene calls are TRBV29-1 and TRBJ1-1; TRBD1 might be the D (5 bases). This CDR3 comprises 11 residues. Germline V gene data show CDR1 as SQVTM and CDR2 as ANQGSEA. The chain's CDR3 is CSDAGNTETFF. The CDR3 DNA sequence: TGCAGCGATGCAGGGAACACTGAAACTTTCTTT.

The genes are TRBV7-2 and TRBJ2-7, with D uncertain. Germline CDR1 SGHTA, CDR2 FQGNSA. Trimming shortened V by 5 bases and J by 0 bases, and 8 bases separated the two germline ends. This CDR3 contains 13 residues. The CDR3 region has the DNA TGTGCCAGCAGCAAGGATTACTCCTACGAGCAGTACTTC. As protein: CASSKDYSYEQYF.

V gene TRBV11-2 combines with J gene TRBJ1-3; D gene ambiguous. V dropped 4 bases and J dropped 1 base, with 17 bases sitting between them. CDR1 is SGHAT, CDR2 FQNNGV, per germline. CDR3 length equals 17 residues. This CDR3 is CASSSSGVFGSGNTIYF. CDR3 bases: TGTGCCAGCAGCTCCTCCGGTGTATTCGGGTCTGGAAACACCATATATTTT. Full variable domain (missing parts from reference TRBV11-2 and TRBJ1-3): EAGVAQSPRYKIIEKRQSVAFWCNPISGHATLYWYQQILGQGPKLLIQFQNNGVVDDSQLPKDRFSAERLKGVDSTLKIQPAKLEDSAVYLCASSSSGVFGSGNTIYFGEGSWLTVV.

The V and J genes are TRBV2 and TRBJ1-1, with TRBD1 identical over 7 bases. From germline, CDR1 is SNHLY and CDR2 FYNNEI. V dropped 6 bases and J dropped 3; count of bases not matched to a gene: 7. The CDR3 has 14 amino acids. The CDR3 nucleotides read TGTGCCAGCAGCTCAGGAGGGGGCTACACTGAAGCTTTCTTT. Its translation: CASSSGGGYTEAFF.

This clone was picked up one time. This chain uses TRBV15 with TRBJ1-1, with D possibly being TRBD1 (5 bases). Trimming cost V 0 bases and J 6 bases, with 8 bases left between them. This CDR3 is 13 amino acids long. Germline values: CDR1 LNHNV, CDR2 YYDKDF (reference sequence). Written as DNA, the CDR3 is TGTGCCACCAGCAGAGACCGGGACCCTGAAGCTTTCTTT. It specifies CATSRDRDPEAFF.

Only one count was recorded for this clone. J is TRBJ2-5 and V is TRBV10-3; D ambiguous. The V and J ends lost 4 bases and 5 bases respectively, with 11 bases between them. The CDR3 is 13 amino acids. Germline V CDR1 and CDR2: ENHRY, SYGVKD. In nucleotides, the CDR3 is TGTGCCATCAGTGCTAGGGTCCAGGAGACCCAGTACTTC. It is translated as CAISARVQETQYF.